A single sample gave rise to the 20 T cell receptor beta chains below, sequenced in a study of molecular identifiers for immune sequencing clone quantification listed by TCRdb under 2018. Preparation of the library involved PCR. TCRdb shows the sequencer as NextSeq 500. In-frame beta chains were kept once TCRdb had trimmed the public reads at Q25 with fastp and called clones with MiXCR. Each CDR3 protein appears once, grouped with its most common genes and DNA. The sample table holds around 480,000 distinct CDR3 sequences, of which roughly 26% were seen once. The top ten constitute 0.76% of the sample. The sequenced sample consisted of naive CD8+ T cells from blood, with Jurkat cell RNA spiked in. The cell subset or site label of this sample denotes: FACS-sorted CD8+CD4-CCR7+CD45RA+ naive T cells. The receptors shown here come from a human donor in good health. Some libraries in this study had Jurkat cell RNA spiked in.

Regarding this clonotype: Lacking the conserved final phenylalanine or tryptophan, this CDR3 likely reflects a read error. This chain uses TRBV4-1 with TRBJ2-7; D may be TRBD2 (6 bases). Germline V gene lookup returns CDR1 MGHRA and CDR2 YSYEKL. The CDR3 is 14 amino acids. Trimming took off 3 bases at V and 7 bases at J, with 16 bases between the two ends. CDR3 DNA sequence: TGCGCCAGCAGCCAGCGGGACTCGGGCTATGAGCAGTACATC. Translated, it gives CASSQRDSGYEQYI.

This clonotype has just a few counts. The V and J genes are TRBV5-1 and TRBJ2-7; D call uncertain. Trimming pared 4 bases from V and 0 bases from J, leaving 17 bases between. CDR3 length: 16 amino acids. The germline V gene encodes CDR1 SGHRS and CDR2 YFSETQ. CDR3 sequence: CASSLGPGSSSYEQYF. The CDR3 DNA sequence: TGCGCCAGCAGCCTCGGACCAGGTTCGAGCTCCTACGAGCAGTACTTC. Drawing the rest from reference TRBV5-1 and TRBJ2-7, the complete variable domain is KAGVTQTPRYLIKTRGQQVTLSCSPISGHRSVSWYQQTPGQGLQFLFEYFSETQRNKGNFPGRFSGRQFSNSRSEMNVSTLELGDSALYLCASSLGPGSSSYEQYFGPGTRLTVT.

The chain links TRBV29-1 to TRBJ2-2, with D perhaps TRBD1 (5 bases). This CDR3 comprises 15 residues. From germline, CDR1 is SQVTM and CDR2 ANQGSEA. Trimming pared 2 bases from V and 4 bases from J, leaving 14 bases between. The CDR3 region is CSVELMIGVTGELFF. The CDR3 nucleotides are TGCAGCGTTGAATTGATGATAGGGGTCACCGGGGAGCTGTTTTTT.

This chain uses TRBV11-1 with TRBJ2-3; TRBD2 matches at 7 bases. With 2 bases clipped from V and 5 bases from J, the junction kept 4 bases outside the gene matches. Per the germline V gene, CDR1 is SGHAT and CDR2 is FQDESV (reference sequence). CDR3 size: 14 residues. Here the CDR3 reads CASSLMAGEDTQYF. CDR3 DNA sequence: TGTGCCAGCAGCTTAATGGCGGGAGAAGATACGCAGTATTTT.

This clonotype was seen at least ten times. CDR3 residues: CASSDREGTGELFF. In nucleotides, the CDR3 is TGTGCCAGCAGTGACAGGGAGGGCACCGGGGAGCTGTTTTTT. This rearrangement joins TRBV6-1 to TRBJ2-2; TRBD2 aligns across 7 bases. Germline trimming cut 3 bases from V and 4 bases from J; bases unmatched to any gene: 2. CDR3 length equals 14 residues. CDR1 and CDR2 from the germline V gene are MNHNS and SASEGT.

V gene TRBV4-1 combines with J gene TRBJ1-1; the match to TRBD1 covers 7 bases. J gave up 1 base and V 8 bases, and 7 bases lay outside the gene matches. The CDR3 is 14 amino acids. Germline CDR1 is MGHRA and CDR2 is YSYEKL. Here the CDR3 reads CASSDRTSNTEAFF. CDR3 in DNA: TGCGCCAGCTCGGACAGGACCTCGAACACTGAAGCTTTCTTT.

Many counts were recorded for this clonotype. The V call is TRBV15, the J call TRBJ2-3, with TRBD2 matching over 7 bases. The CDR3 contains 19 residues. Germline V gene data show CDR1 as LNHNV and CDR2 as YYDKDF (reference sequence). Germline trimming cut 3 bases from V and 2 bases from J; bases unmatched to any gene: 17. CDR3 region: CATSRILKQTSRNTDTQYF. DNA for the CDR3: TGTGCCACCAGCAGGATTCTAAAGCAGACTAGCAGAAACACAGATACGCAGTATTTT.

As to this clonotype: A read error is possible here, since a much larger clone lies one base away. This chain connects TRBV9 to TRBJ2-5, with D possibly TRBD1 on 5 matching bases. In germline, CDR1 is SGDLS, CDR2 YYNGEE. CDR3 length: 14 residues. The CDR3 sequence is CDSSVGQGQETQYF. In nucleotides, the CDR3 is TGTGACAGCAGCGTAGGCCAGGGCCAAGAGACCCAGTACTTC.

This clonotype was detected only a few times. This chain links TRBV15 with TRBJ1-4; no clear D gene. This CDR3 region has 20 residues. The germline gives CDR1 LNHNV, CDR2 YYDKDF (reference sequence). V lost 0 bases and J lost 1, with 21 bases in between. Here the CDR3 reads CATSRDLPEHRPITNEKLFF. CDR3 DNA sequence: TGTGCCACCAGCAGAGATCTCCCCGAACATCGACCGATAACTAATGAAAAACTGTTTTTT.

This clonotype was seen a few times. The rearrangement uses TRBV12-3 or TRBV12-4 and TRBJ1-5; D gene ambiguous. The V and J ends lost 2 bases and 1 base respectively, with 12 bases between them. The CDR3 loop spans 16 amino acids. As DNA, the CDR3 is TGTGCCAGCAGTTTACTTCCGTTACAGAGCAATCAGCCCCAGCATTTT. Protein sequence: CASSLLPLQSNQPQHF.

The CDR3 reads CASSQGPHYEQYF. In DNA form, the CDR3 reads TGTGCCAGCAGTCAGGGACCCCACTACGAGCAGTACTTC. The rearrangement uses TRBV27 and TRBJ2-7, with D perhaps matching TRBD1 or TRBD2 (5 bases each). V lost 5 bases and J lost 3, with 11 bases in between. Germline CDR1 MNHEY, CDR2 SMNVEV (reference sequence). CDR3 size: 13 residues.

The rearrangement uses TRBV9 and TRBJ2-3; D not resolved. The CDR3 runs to 15 residues. Germline V gives CDR1 SGDLS, CDR2 YYNGEE. V was trimmed by 0 bases and J by 1 base, leaving 9 bases between them. The chain's CDR3 is CASSVDGRGTDTQYF. DNA of the CDR3: TGTGCCAGCAGCGTAGACGGAAGGGGCACAGATACGCAGTATTTT.

V and J are TRBV30 and TRBJ1-1; D is unresolved. V dropped 0 bases and J dropped 4 bases, with 12 bases sitting between them. The CDR3 consists of 14 residues. In germline, CDR1 is GTSNPN, CDR2 SVGIG (reference sequence). The CDR3 DNA reads as TGTGCCTGGAGTGTAATGCCAGGCGGCACTGAAGCTTTCTTT. Residues: CAWSVMPGGTEAFF.

The CDR3 DNA reads TGTGCCAGCAGCTTTTGGGGGGCAGGGGACGGGGAGCAGTACTTC. Translation gives CASSFWGAGDGEQYF. This chain joins TRBV5-5 and TRBJ2-7; D tentatively fits TRBD1 or TRBD2 (6 bases each). The V gene lost 2 bases and the J gene lost 7 bases, with 19 bases spanning the gap. Germline V gives CDR1 SGHKS, CDR2 YYEKEE (reference sequence). The CDR3 totals 15 residues.

This clonotype was detected only a few times. V and J are TRBV4-3 and TRBJ2-7, with TRBD1 identical over 8 bases. V dropped 3 bases and J dropped 0; count of bases not matched to a gene: 4. The CDR3 is 15 residues long. Germline V gene sequence: CDR1 LGHNA, CDR2 YSLEER. The DNA for the CDR3 is TGCGCCAGCAGCCAGGCGACAGGGGACTCCTACGAGCAGTACTTC. It codes for CASSQATGDSYEQYF.

The rearrangement joins TRBV7-9 to TRBJ2-7; D might be TRBD2 (5 bases). CDR1 SEHNR and CDR2 FQNEAQ come from the germline V gene (reference sequence). The CDR3 runs to 12 residues. With 4 bases removed from V and 6 bases from J, the gap between germline ends came to 10 bases. CDR3 amino acids: CASSSGWVEQYF. The CDR3, as DNA: TGTGCCAGCAGCTCGGGGTGGGTCGAGCAGTACTTC. Full variable domain (remainder filled in from reference TRBV7-9 and TRBJ2-7): DTGVSQNPRHKITKRGQNVTFRCDPISEHNRLYWYRQTLGQGPEFLTYFQNEAQLEKSRLLSDRFSAERPKGSFSTLEIQRTEQGDSAMYLCASSSGWVEQYFGPGTRLTVT.

This clonotype was recorded a few times. The chain uses TRBV9 and TRBJ2-1; 9 bases agree with TRBD2. Germline loops: CDR1 SGDLS, CDR2 YYNGEE. Unmatched junction bases numbered 9, after V lost 2 bases and J lost 6 bases. This CDR3 has 16 amino acids. The CDR3 spells CASSVSTSGGSNEQFF. CDR3 sequence (DNA): TGTGCCAGCAGCGTTTCGACTAGCGGAGGCTCCAATGAGCAGTTCTTC.

At least ten counts were recorded for this clonotype. The rearrangement uses TRBV6-5 and TRBJ2-5, with D perhaps TRBD2 (5 bases). V gave up 2 bases and J gave up 1 base, with 8 bases separating them. The CDR3 runs to 14 residues. Germline V CDR1 and CDR2: MNHEY, SVGAGI. CDR3 region: CASSYTTSQETQYF. The CDR3 bases are TGTGCCAGCAGTTACACAACTAGCCAAGAGACCCAGTACTTC.

The table lists this clonotype with many counts. CDR3 protein: CASRQDRGLAGANVLTF. The CDR3 DNA reads as TGTGCCAGCAGACAGGACAGGGGGCTAGCTGGGGCCAACGTCCTGACTTTC. The chain uses TRBV6-2 or TRBV6-3 and TRBJ2-6, with TRBD1 identical over 11 bases. V dropped 6 bases and J dropped 2; count of bases not matched to a gene: 6. This CDR3 is 17 amino acids long. Per the germline V gene, CDR1 is MNHEY and CDR2 is SVGEGT.

V is TRBV2 and J is TRBJ1-1, with TRBD1 as a possible D gene (6 bases). The germline V gene has CDR1 SNHLY and CDR2 FYNNEI. V was clipped by 6 bases and J by 6 bases, with 20 bases between them. This CDR3 contains 15 residues. The CDR3 DNA reads TGTGCCAGCAGCCAAGGGGGGGGGGCGCGTGCTGAAGCTTTCTTT. Protein product: CASSQGGGARAEAFF. The full variable domain, rest sourced from reference TRBV2 and TRBJ1-1, is EPEVTQTPSHQVTQMGQEVILRCVPISNHLYFYWYRQILGQKVEFLVSFYNNEISEKSEIFDDQFSVERPDGSNFTLKIRSTKLEDSAMYFCASSQGGGARAEAFFGQGTRLTVV.